The 17 T cell receptor beta chains presented below share a single source sample, sequenced in a study of blood T cell repertoires in COVID-19. The repertoire was sequenced with immunoSEQ multiplex PCR; TCRdb's copy has only in-frame clones and lacks some. Of some 290,000 clones in the sample, 86% are singletons; the top ten hold approximately 12%. Sequenced material: peripheral blood. The origin of the receptors is a woman aged 30 to 39 with COVID-19, enrolled during active disease.

This chain connects TRBV7-8 to TRBJ2-2, with 8 positions matching TRBD1. V was clipped by 1 base and J by 6 bases; unmatched bases: 7. CDR1 SGHVS and CDR2 FQNEAQ come from the germline V gene. This CDR3 has 16 amino acids. The CDR3 region is CASSLGQGATAGELFF. The CDR3 nucleotides are TGTGCCAGCAGCTTAGGCCAGGGGGCGACGGCCGGGGAGCTGTTTTTT.

V gene TRBV6-5 combines with J gene TRBJ2-3; weak D call: TRBD1 (6 bases). Germline CDR1 MNHEY, CDR2 SVGAGI. The CDR3 spans 13 residues. V was pared by 2 bases and J by 6 bases, with 9 bases between. CDR3 sequence (DNA): TGTGCCAGCAGTTACATCCAGGGGGATACGCAGTATTTT. Its protein is CASSYIQGDTQYF.

This clone was seen just once. The rearrangement joins TRBV29-1 to TRBJ2-2; 9 positions agree with TRBD1. Germline V gene data show CDR1 as SQVTM and CDR2 as ANQGSEA. The CDR3 is made up of 14 amino acids. After removal of 6 bases from V and 0 bases from J, the junction contained 2 bases not matched to a gene. The CDR3 DNA reads as TGCAGCGTGGGACAGGGAACGAACACCGGGGAGCTGTTTTTT. Its translation is CSVGQGTNTGELFF.

The CDR3 is CASSRARGYGYTF. CDR3 in DNA: TGTGCCAGCAGCCGTGCGAGGGGGTATGGCTACACCTTC. The chain is built from TRBV7-2 and TRBJ1-2; D perhaps matches TRBD1 (6 bases). The CDR3 runs to 13 residues. V lost 5 bases and J lost 5, with 12 bases in between. Germline lookup yields CDR1 SGHTA and CDR2 FQGNSA.

This chain links TRBV19 with TRBJ1-6; no reliable D call. The V end was cut by 9 bases, the J end by 4 bases, with 13 bases between. The CDR3 runs 14 residues. In germline, CDR1 is LNHDA, CDR2 SQIVND (reference sequence). CDR3 sequence reads: CASRTGWYNSPLHF. The DNA for the CDR3 is TGTGCCAGCCGAACGGGGTGGTATAATTCACCCCTCCACTTT.

This chain joins TRBV28 and TRBJ1-2, with a tentative D call TRBD1 (6 bases). Germline-derived CDR1 and CDR2 are MDHEN and SYDVKM. V lost 2 bases to trimming and J lost 7 bases, with 14 bases between them. There are 14 residues in the CDR3. The chain's CDR3 is CASSLRGAVAGYTF. CDR3 in DNA: TGTGCCAGCAGTTTACGGGGGGCAGTTGCTGGCTACACCTTC.

The genes are TRBV4-1 and TRBJ2-7, with 7 bases fitting TRBD2. V trimming: 6 bases; J trimming: 6 bases; junction bases outside the gene matches: 11. Germline V lookup: CDR1 MGHRA, CDR2 YSYEKL. This CDR3 has 14 residues. The CDR3 sequence is CASSSAGDQAEQYF. As DNA, the CDR3 is TGCGCCAGCAGTTCTGCGGGGGATCAGGCCGAGCAGTACTTC.

The chain carries TRBV10-1 and TRBJ1-3; D possibly corresponds to TRBD1 (5 bases). The germline V gene encodes CDR1 WNHNN and CDR2 SYGVQD (reference sequence). The germline V and J ends were trimmed by 6 bases and 2 bases, with 17 bases remaining between them. CDR3 length equals 16 residues. CDR3 loop: CASSRNSGNPGNTIYF. The CDR3 DNA reads TGCGCCAGCAGCCGAAATTCAGGGAATCCTGGAAACACCATATATTTT.

The J gene is TRBJ2-7, the V gene TRBV29-1; 7 positions agree with TRBD1. Looked up from germline, CDR1 is SQVTM and CDR2 is ANQGSEA. The CDR3 covers 14 residues. Trimming cost V 6 bases and J 7 bases; bases outside gene matches: 15. CDR3 loop: CSVVPDRALEEQYF. In nucleotides, the CDR3 is TGCAGCGTCGTCCCAGACAGGGCCTTAGAGGAGCAGTACTTC.

The chain employs TRBV6-1 and TRBJ2-5, with D perhaps matching TRBD2 (7 bases). Germline CDR1 MNHNS, CDR2 SASEGT. The CDR3 covers 16 residues. The ends were cut back, 1 base at V and 8 bases at J, with 20 bases in the middle. In nucleotides, the CDR3 is TGTGCCAGCAGTGAAGGACGGGGGGCTATGCTTAGAACCCAGTACTTC. Its translation is CASSEGRGAMLRTQYF.

This clone was counted a few times. V is TRBV20-1 and J is TRBJ1-1, with D unresolved. The CDR3 loop spans 11 amino acids. The germline V and J ends were trimmed by 6 bases and 0 bases, with 5 bases remaining between them. CDR1 and CDR2 from the germline V gene are DFQATT and SNEGSKA (reference sequence). The CDR3 is CSATVNTEAFF. CDR3 bases: TGCAGTGCAACAGTGAACACTGAAGCTTTCTTT.

The chain combines TRBV6-1 with TRBJ2-6, with TRBD1 matching over 9 bases. This CDR3 contains 20 residues. V was pared by 2 bases and J by 0 bases, with 11 bases of the junction left unmatched. Germline V gene data show CDR1 as MNHNS and CDR2 as SASEGT. As DNA, the CDR3 is TGTGCCAGCAGTGAAATGGTGGGGGGACAGGGAGACTCTGGGGCCAACGTCCTGACTTTC. Translated: CASSEMVGGQGDSGANVLTF.

V is TRBV27 and J is TRBJ2-7, with TRBD1 matching over 8 bases. CDR1 is MNHEY and CDR2 is SMNVEV in the germline V gene (reference sequence). After removal of 3 bases from V and 7 bases from J, the junction contained 8 bases not matched to a gene. The CDR3 spans 14 residues. DNA of the CDR3: TGTGCCAGCAGTTTTCAGGGGGCGTGGGGTGAGCAGTACTTC. This sequence encodes CASSFQGAWGEQYF.

This clone was seen a handful of times. The DNA of the CDR3 is TGTGCCAGCAGCCCATGGGACAGGGGAAATTCACCCCTCCACTTT. Its translation: CASSPWDRGNSPLHF. This sequence joins TRBV11-2 and TRBJ1-6, with 10 bases that match TRBD1. J gave up 7 bases and V 5 bases, and 5 bases lay outside the gene matches. Looked up from germline, CDR1 is SGHAT and CDR2 is FQNNGV. This CDR3 spans 15 amino acids.

The rearrangement uses TRBV4-1 and TRBJ2-1, with D maybe TRBD2 (5 bases). The V gene lost 5 bases and the J gene lost 11 bases, with 13 bases spanning the gap. The CDR3 sequence is 12 residues long. Germline lookup yields CDR1 MGHRA and CDR2 YSYEKL. CDR3 residues: CASSNEIAKQFF. In nucleotides, the CDR3 is TGCGCCAGCAGCAACGAAATAGCGAAGCAGTTCTTC.

The chain carries TRBV28 and TRBJ2-7; a weak D match, TRBD2 (5 bases). Germline CDR1 is MDHEN and CDR2 is SYDVKM. The CDR3 runs to 17 residues. The V end was cut by 5 bases, the J end by 0 bases, with 20 bases between. The CDR3: CASSPSAGTGFSYEQYF. The CDR3 region has the DNA TGTGCCAGCAGTCCCTCGGCCGGCACGGGGTTCTCCTACGAGCAGTACTTC.

The chain is built from TRBV6-2 or TRBV6-3 and TRBJ1-1, with 8 bases that match TRBD1. This CDR3 spans 11 amino acids. The V segment lost 6 bases and the J segment 10 bases; nucleotides outside the gene matches: 4. Germline V lookup: CDR1 MNHEY, CDR2 SVGEGT. Here the CDR3 DNA reads TGTGCCAGCAGCCTCGGGACAGGAGCTTTCTTT. Translating gives CASSLGTGAFF.